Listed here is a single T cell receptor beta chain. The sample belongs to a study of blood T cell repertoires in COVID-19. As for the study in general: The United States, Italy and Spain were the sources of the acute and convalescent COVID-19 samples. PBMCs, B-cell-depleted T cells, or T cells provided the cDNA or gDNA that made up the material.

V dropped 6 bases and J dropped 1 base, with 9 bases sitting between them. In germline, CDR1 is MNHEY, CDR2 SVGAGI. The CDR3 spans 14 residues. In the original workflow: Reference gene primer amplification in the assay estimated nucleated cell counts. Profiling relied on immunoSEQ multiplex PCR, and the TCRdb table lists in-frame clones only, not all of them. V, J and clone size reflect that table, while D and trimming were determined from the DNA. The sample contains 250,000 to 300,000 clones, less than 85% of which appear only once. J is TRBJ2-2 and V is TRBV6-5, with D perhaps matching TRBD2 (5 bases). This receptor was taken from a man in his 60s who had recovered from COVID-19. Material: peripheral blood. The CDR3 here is CASRRAVNTGELFF. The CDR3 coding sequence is TGTGCCAGCAGGAGGGCGGTGAACACCGGGGAGCTGTTTTTT.